This TCR beta chain was identified in a study of cytomegalovirus exposure and HLA in healthy donors. As concerns this clone: Its antigen is not known.

Germline CDR1 SNHLY, CDR2 FYNNEI. V shed 5 bases, J shed 7 bases, and the junction held 12 bases outside the gene matches. The CDR3 covers 15 residues. The study's findings and limits: Later on, a genetic analysis was performed. It linked a missense variant in DCLRE1C with V- and J-gene trimming of TCR beta. The sole available immune exposure information was CMV serostatus.

PCR used 60 Vbeta primers and 13 Jbeta primers. Method: immunoSEQ multiplex PCR; TCRdb's copy keeps in-frame clones and lacks some. There are about 120,000 clones in the sample; 10% to 13% occur only once, and 4% to 5% lies in the top ten. This TCR derives from a woman aged 18 to 35 in good health and CMV-seropositive. The sequenced sample was PBMCs. This chain uses TRBV2 with TRBJ1-1; 8 positions agree with TRBD1. This CDR3 reads CASSTLLTGDLEAFF. The CDR3 DNA reads as TGTGCCAGCAGTACCCTATTGACAGGGGACCTTGAAGCTTTCTTT.